The next 7 T cell receptor beta chains were all read from a single sample in a study of shared clonotypes between healthy human individuals. Naivety among CD8 cells was defined by CD45RO negativity and positive CCR7 selection, thereby excluding terminally differentiated effector memory CD45RA+ cells. Assay: immunoSEQ multiplex PCR; the TCRdb copy retains only in-frame clones and omits some. The sample contains about 2,200,000 clones, 85% to 95% of which appear only once. The specimen sequenced was naive CD8+ T cells from PBMCs. These receptors all stem from a man younger than 35 in good health. Some clones in this sample may be carry-over from other donors' samples.

The chain joins TRBV4-1 to TRBJ1-5; the D gene is possibly TRBD1 (5 bases). The germline V gene has CDR1 MGHRA and CDR2 YSYEKL. Trimming took off 0 bases at V and 0 bases at J, with 15 bases between the two ends. The CDR3 covers 18 residues. Here the CDR3 DNA reads TGCGCCAGCAGCCAAGAGATTAGGAGGGGCACTAGCAATCAGCCCCAGCATTTT. This sequence encodes CASSQEIRRGTSNQPQHF.

This clone was recorded once. CDR3 amino acids: CASSLVLGLPTDTQYF. The CDR3 region has the DNA TGTGCCAGCAGTTTGGTTTTGGGACTCCCCACAGATACGCAGTATTTT. The rearrangement links TRBV6-5 to TRBJ2-3; perhaps TRBD2 as D (6 bases). The CDR3 consists of 16 residues. The germline V gene encodes CDR1 MNHEY and CDR2 SVGAGI. V gave up 4 bases and J gave up 2 bases, with 16 bases separating them.

The CDR3 DNA follows: TGTGCCAGCAGTTTATCGCTGGGTGACGACGGGGAGCTGTTTTTT. It specifies CASSLSLGDDGELFF. This chain uses TRBV28 with TRBJ2-2; the D is unclear. Germline loops: CDR1 MDHEN, CDR2 SYDVKM. The CDR3 sequence is 15 residues long. V shed 1 base and J shed 7 bases, with 13 bases lying between them.

The V and J genes are TRBV15 and TRBJ2-2; 8 bases align to TRBD1. The CDR3 contains 15 residues. CDR1 is LNHNV, CDR2 YYDKDF, per germline (reference sequence). Trimming cost V 6 bases and J 1 base; bases outside gene matches: 4. The CDR3 region is CATRETGENTGELFF. The CDR3 bases are TGTGCCACCAGAGAGACAGGGGAGAACACCGGGGAGCTGTTTTTT.

The genes are TRBV7-8 and TRBJ1-1; D is possibly TRBD1 (5 bases). Trimming left V 3 bases short and J 4 bases short, with 9 bases between. This CDR3 is built from 13 residues. Germline CDR1 SGHVS, CDR2 FQNEAQ. Here the CDR3 DNA reads TGTGCCAGCAGCTTCGACAGCGGCACTGAAGCTTTCTTT. It yields the protein CASSFDSGTEAFF.

V and J are TRBV20-1 and TRBJ2-7; unclear D gene. The V and J ends lost 4 bases and 2 bases respectively, with 3 bases between them. CDR1 and CDR2 (germline): DFQATT, SNEGSKA (reference sequence). The CDR3 has 10 residues. CDR3 bases: TGCAGTGCTACCGCCTACGAGCAGTACTTC. Its translation is CSATAYEQYF.

V gene TRBV19 combines with J gene TRBJ2-1, with 13 bases that match TRBD2. V was pared by 5 bases and J by 5 bases, with 9 bases of the junction left unmatched. In germline, CDR1 is LNHDA, CDR2 SQIVND (reference sequence). This CDR3 is built from 17 residues. The CDR3 region is CASSVPGLAGPHNEQFF. The CDR3 nucleotides are TGTGCCAGTAGTGTACCGGGACTAGCGGGGCCCCACAATGAGCAGTTCTTC.